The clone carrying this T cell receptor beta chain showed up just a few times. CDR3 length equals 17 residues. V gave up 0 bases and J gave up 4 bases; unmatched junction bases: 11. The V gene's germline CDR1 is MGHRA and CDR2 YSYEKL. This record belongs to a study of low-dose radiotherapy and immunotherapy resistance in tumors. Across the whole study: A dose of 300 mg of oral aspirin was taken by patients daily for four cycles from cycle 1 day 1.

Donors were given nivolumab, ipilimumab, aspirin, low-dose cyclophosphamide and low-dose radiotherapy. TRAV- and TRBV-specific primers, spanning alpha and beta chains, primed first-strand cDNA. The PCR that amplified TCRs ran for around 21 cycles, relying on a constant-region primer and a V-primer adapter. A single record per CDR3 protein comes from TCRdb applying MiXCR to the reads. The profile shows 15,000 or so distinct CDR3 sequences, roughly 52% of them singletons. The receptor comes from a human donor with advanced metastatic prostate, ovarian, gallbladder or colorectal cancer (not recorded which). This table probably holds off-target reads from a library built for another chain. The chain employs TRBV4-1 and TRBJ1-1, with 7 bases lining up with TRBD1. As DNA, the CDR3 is TGCGCCAGCAGCCAAGATCCACGACAGGGTGGAAGCACTGAAGCTTTCTTT. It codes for CASSQDPRQGGSTEAFF.